Below, one T cell receptor (beta chain) is given with its context. Antigen: not known. This specimen belongs to a study of cytomegalovirus exposure and HLA in healthy donors. The CDR3 extends over 15 amino acids. Looked up from germline, CDR1 is MNHEY and CDR2 is SMNVEV (reference sequence). V was clipped by 6 bases and J by 4 bases; unmatched bases: 11. The method was immunoSEQ multiplex PCR; TCRdb's version includes in-frame clones alone and lacks a portion of them. The sample lists 100,000 to 150,000 clones; approximately 88% were seen once. Study findings and constraints: TCR sequences were mostly rare, though some public TCRs occurred in many donors. The authors enumerated some 170 TCR beta chains as linked to cytomegalovirus.

This receptor was identified in a woman younger than 35 in good health and CMV-seronegative. The chain recombines TRBV27 with TRBJ1-1; 7 nucleotides agree with TRBD1. The sequencing input was PBMCs. As DNA, the CDR3 is TGTGCCAGCAGCCTATTCACAGGGGAAGGCACTGAAGCTTTCTTT. Translated: CASSLFTGEGTEAFF.